This TCR beta chain comes out of a study of tumor and adjacent non-tumor tissue in lung cancer. The overall study: Patients were aged roughly 31 to 76, about 10 men and about five women, stage I to III.

This CDR3 spans 16 amino acids. Germline CDR1 reads MNHEY; CDR2 reads SVGAGI. The template was RNA from unsorted bulk tissue. This non-tumor lung sample came from over 3 cm beyond the tumor edge. Newly diagnosed lung cancer patients had thoracic surgery in China, August–late 2014, without prior chemotherapy. Three rounds of nested PCR, following a modified ARM-PCR protocol, produced the TCRbeta library. TCRdb processed the multiplex PCR reads anew with MiXCR; each CDR3 protein has one entry. The data show some 66,000 distinct CDR3 sequences, with more than 55% seen just once and around 29% held by the top ten.

The gene calls are TRBV6-5 and TRBJ2-3; no definite D call. The J call is doubtful: the DNA matches TRBJ1-5 better. The sequenced sample was distant non-tumor lung tissue. The sequence came from a man between 65 and 85 years old with non-small cell lung cancer. Written as DNA, the CDR3 is TGTGCCAGCAGTTCATTCAGGTTGGGGTTGTTAGATACGCAGCATTTT. Translated: CASSSFRLGLLDTQHF.